This TCR beta chain was captured by sequencing in a study of neurological immune-mediated disorders. This clonotype was picked up many times. Maryland, USA blood bank volunteers served as healthy controls. Germline V gives CDR1 SGHRS, CDR2 YFSETQ. The V end was cut by 4 bases, the J end by 5 bases, with 18 bases between. CDR3 size: 15 residues. TCRdb independently ran MiXCR on the 5' RACE reads; one entry per CDR3 protein. The table lists just under 45,000 distinct CDR3 sequences, roughly 13% of them singletons. The J gene is TRBJ1-2, the V gene TRBV5-1; possible D gene TRBD1, 5 bases. This receptor was identified in a female donor in good health. Sequencing was done on a sample of PBMCs. CDR3 bases: TGCGCCAGCAGCCCGGGACTCACGAATCGGTATGGCTACACCTTC. This translates into CASSPGLTNRYGYTF.